Listed below are T cell receptor beta chains from one sample, sequenced in a study of technical replicates of blood from a few donors. TCRdb keeps only in-frame clones here, not all; method: immunoSEQ multiplex PCR. The data show roughly 80,000 clones, with 89% seen just once and 0.35% to 0.45% held by the top ten. The sequenced sample was T cells isolated from PBMCs. These receptors came from a human donor in good health. Each CDR3 is given with its conserved first and last residue. D genes are given only for firm matches. The listing skips clone size in some rows; elsewhere it reads once, few, many or a size class.

clone size,V gene,J gene,D gene,CDR3 DNA,CDR3 protein
NA,TRBV7-9,TRBJ2-7,NA,TGTGCCAGCAGCTTAGAGCCGGGACACCACTACGAGCAGTACTTC,CASSLEPGHHYEQYF
NA,TRBV15,TRBJ1-4,NA,TGTGCCACCAGCAGAGCCCAGGGGTTTAATGAAAAACTGTTTTTT,CATSRAQGFNEKLFF
NA,TRBV10-3,TRBJ2-7,NA,TGTGCCATCAGTGAGTCAGGGAGTTTAATCAACTACGAGCAGTACTTC,CAISESGSLINYEQYF
NA,TRBV4-3,TRBJ1-1,NA,TGCGCCAGCAGCCAAGAGGACAATTTGAACACTGAAGCTTTCTTT,CASSQEDNLNTEAFF
few,TRBV7-3,TRBJ1-2,TRBD1,TGTGCCAGCAGCACCGGGACAGGGAATGGCTACACCTTC,CASSTGTGNGYTF
NA,TRBV11-3,TRBJ2-1,NA,TGTGCCAGCAGCTTTATCTCCGGTGAGCAGTTCTTC,CASSFISGEQFF
NA,TRBV7-9,TRBJ2-5,TRBD2,TGTGCCAGCAGCGTCGGACTAGCGGAGACCCAGTACTTC,CASSVGLAETQYF
NA,TRBV7-3,TRBJ1-2,NA,TGTGCCAGCAGCGTCACCGGCAGCGGGGGCTACACCTTC,CASSVTGSGGYTF
NA,TRBV4-1,TRBJ1-1,NA,TGCGCCAGCAGCCAAGATTCGGCGACTGGAGCTTTCTTT,CASSQDSATGAFF
NA,TRBV27,TRBJ1-1,NA,TGTGCCAGCAGTTTCCGGACAAGGGCTGAAGCTTTCTTT,CASSFRTRAEAFF
NA,TRBV27,TRBJ2-3,TRBD2,TGTGCCAGCGGTAGCGGGAGGAGGAGCACAGATACGCAGTATTTT,CASGSGRRSTDTQYF